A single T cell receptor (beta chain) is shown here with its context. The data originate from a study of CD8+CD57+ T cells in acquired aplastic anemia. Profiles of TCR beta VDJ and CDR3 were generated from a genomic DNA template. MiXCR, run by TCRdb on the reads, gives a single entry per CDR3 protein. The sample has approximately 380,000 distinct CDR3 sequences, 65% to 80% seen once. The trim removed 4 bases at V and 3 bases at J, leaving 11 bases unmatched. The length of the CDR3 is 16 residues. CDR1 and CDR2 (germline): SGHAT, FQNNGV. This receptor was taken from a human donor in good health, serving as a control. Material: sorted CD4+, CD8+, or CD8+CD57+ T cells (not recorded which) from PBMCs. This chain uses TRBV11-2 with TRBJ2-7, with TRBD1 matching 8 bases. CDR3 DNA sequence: TGTGCCAGCAGCTACATTCTGGGGACAGGTAACTACGAGCAGTACTTC. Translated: CASSYILGTGNYEQYF.